The T cell receptor (beta chain) under discussion was sequenced for a study of blood T cell repertoires in COVID-19. Study background: Sample material is recorded as cDNA or gDNA derived from T cells, B-cell-depleted T cells, or PBMCs.

Authors' methods: By means of reference gene primer amplification, nucleated cell counts were estimated. Sequenced by immunoSEQ multiplex PCR; TCRdb stores in-frame clones only, minus some. V and J calls and clone size are those listed in that table; D and trimming were worked out from the DNA. The repertoire holds hundreds of thousands of clones, with approximately 91% as singletons. Those who participated ranged in age from about 18 to 89 years and resided in some 24 US areas. Cohort 3 donors were reported recovered after two negative PCRs, clearance, or symptom resolution. The material sequenced was PBMCs or T cells enriched from blood (not recorded which). The clonotype was recovered from a man in his 60s who had recovered from COVID-19.

As DNA, the CDR3 is TGTGCCAGCAGTCCACCGGGACTCTGGAACACTGAAGCTTTCTTT. This encodes CASSPPGLWNTEAFF. The chain uses TRBV28 and TRBJ1-1; weak D call: TRBD1 (5 bases). Trimming took 5 bases from V and 1 from J, leaving 14 bases between them. There are 15 residues in the CDR3. From germline, CDR1 is MDHEN and CDR2 SYDVKM.